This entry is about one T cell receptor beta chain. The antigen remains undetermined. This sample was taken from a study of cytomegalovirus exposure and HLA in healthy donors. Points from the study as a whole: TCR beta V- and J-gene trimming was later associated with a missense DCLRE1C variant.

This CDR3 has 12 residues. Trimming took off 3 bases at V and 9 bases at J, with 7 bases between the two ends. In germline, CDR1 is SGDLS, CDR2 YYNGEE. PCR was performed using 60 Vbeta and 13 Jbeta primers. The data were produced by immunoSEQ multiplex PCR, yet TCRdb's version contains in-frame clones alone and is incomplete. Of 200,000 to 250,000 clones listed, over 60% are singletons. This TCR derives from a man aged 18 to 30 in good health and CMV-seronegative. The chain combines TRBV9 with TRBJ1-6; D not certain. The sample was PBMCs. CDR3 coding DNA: TGTGCCAGCAGCGGGACTAGTTCACCCCTCCACTTT. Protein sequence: CASSGTSSPLHF.